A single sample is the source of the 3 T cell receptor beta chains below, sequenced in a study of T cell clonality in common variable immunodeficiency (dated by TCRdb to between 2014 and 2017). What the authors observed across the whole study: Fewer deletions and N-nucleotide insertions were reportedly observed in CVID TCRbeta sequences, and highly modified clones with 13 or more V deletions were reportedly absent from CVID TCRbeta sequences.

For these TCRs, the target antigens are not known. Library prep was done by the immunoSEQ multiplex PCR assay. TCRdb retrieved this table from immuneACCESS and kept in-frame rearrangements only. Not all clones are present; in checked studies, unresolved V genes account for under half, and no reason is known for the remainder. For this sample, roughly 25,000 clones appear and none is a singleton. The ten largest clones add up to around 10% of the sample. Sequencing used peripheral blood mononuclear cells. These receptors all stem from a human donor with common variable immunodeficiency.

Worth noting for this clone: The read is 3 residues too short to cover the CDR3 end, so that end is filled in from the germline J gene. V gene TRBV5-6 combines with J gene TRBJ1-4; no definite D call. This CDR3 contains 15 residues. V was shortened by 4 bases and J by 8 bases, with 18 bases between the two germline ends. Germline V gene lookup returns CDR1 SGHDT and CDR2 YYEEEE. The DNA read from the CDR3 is TGTGCCAGCAGCATGGCGCAGGCGAGAGGGGAAAAA. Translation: CASSMAQARGEK. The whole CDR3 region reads CASSMAQARGEKLFF.

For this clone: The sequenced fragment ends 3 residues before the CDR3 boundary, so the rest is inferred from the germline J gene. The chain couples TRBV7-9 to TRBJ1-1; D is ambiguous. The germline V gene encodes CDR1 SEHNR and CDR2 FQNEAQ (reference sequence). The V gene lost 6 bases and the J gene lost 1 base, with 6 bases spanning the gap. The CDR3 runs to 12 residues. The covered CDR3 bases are TGTGCCAGCAGAGGTCCGAACACTGAA. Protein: CASRGPNTE. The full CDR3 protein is CASRGPNTEAFF.

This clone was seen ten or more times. The CDR3 bases that were read are TGTGCCTGGAGGCACAGTCCCCAAGAGACC. Protein: CAWRHSPQET. The whole CDR3 sequence is CAWRHSPQETQYF. This chain connects TRBV30 to TRBJ2-5; D is unresolved. The read stops 3 residues short of the end of the CDR3; the missing end is completed from the germline J gene. The V and J ends lost 3 bases and 1 base respectively, with 9 bases between them. Germline V CDR1 and CDR2: GTSNPN, SVGIG (reference sequence). The CDR3 totals 13 residues.